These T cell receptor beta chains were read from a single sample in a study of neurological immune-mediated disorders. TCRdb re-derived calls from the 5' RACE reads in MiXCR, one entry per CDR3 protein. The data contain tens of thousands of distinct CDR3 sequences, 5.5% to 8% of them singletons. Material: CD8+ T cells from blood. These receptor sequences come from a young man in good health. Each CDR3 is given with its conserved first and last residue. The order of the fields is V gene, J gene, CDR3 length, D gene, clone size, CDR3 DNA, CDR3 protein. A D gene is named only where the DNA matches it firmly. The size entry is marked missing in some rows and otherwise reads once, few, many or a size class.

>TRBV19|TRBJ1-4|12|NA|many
TGTGCCTCCAATTGGGGATCGGAAAAACTGTTTTTT
CASNWGSEKLFF
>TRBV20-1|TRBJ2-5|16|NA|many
TGCAGTGCTAGAGATATTGCCCTGGGGTGGCCAGAGACCCAGTACTTC
CSARDIALGWPETQYF
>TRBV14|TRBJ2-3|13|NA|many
TGTGCCAGCAGCCAAGATCCCTCAGATACGCAGTATTTT
CASSQDPSDTQYF
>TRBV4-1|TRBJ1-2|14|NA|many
TGCGCCAGCAATGATGGAGTGCGGCGATTTGGCTACACCTTC
CASNDGVRRFGYTF
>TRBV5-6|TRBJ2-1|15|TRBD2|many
TGTGCCAGCAGGACTTCGTCTAGCGGGATGATGGAGCAGTTCTTC
CASRTSSSGMMEQFF
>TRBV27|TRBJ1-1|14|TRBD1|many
TGTGCCAGCAGCGACAGGGGATTGAACACTGAAGCTTTCTTT
CASSDRGLNTEAFF
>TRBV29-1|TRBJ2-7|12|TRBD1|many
TGCAGCGGGGGACAGGAGAGTTACGAGCAGTACTTC
CSGGQESYEQYF
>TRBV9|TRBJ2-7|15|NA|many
TGTGCCAGCAGCGACGGGGTTCGGGATCTAGGGGAGCAGTACTTC
CASSDGVRDLGEQYF
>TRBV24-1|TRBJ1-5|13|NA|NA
TGTGCCGCCAGTGCCCGAGTAGATCAGCCCCAGCGTTTT
CAASARVDQPQRF
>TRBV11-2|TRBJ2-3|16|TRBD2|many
TGTGCCAGCAGCTTAGGTAGCGGGGGGGCGGTAGATACGCAGTATTTT
CASSLGSGGAVDTQYF
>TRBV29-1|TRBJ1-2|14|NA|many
TGCAGCGTCCTAACCGCGTCCAGGGACTATGGCTACACCTTC
CSVLTASRDYGYTF
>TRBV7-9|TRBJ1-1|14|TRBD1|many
TGTGCCAGCAGCCTACAGGGGCTGAACACTGAAGCTTTCTTT
CASSLQGLNTEAFF
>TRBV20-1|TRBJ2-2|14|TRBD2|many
TGCAGTGCCGGGCTAGCGGGGGACACCGGGGAGCTGTTTTTT
CSAGLAGDTGELFF
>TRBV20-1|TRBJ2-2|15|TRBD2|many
TGCAGTGCTAGGGTCCAGCGGGGCGGCACCGGGGAGCTGTTTTTT
CSARVQRGGTGELFF
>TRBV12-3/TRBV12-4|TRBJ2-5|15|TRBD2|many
TGTGCCAGCAGTTTCTCCTCGGGAGGGGAAGAGACCCAGTACTTC
CASSFSSGGEETQYF
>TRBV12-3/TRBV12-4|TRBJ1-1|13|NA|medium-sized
TGTGCCAGCAGTTCTGGACCGAACACTGAAGCTTTCTTT
CASSSGPNTEAFF
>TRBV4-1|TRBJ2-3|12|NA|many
TGCGCCAGCCGGGACGGTCCAGATACGCAGTATTTT
CASRDGPDTQYF